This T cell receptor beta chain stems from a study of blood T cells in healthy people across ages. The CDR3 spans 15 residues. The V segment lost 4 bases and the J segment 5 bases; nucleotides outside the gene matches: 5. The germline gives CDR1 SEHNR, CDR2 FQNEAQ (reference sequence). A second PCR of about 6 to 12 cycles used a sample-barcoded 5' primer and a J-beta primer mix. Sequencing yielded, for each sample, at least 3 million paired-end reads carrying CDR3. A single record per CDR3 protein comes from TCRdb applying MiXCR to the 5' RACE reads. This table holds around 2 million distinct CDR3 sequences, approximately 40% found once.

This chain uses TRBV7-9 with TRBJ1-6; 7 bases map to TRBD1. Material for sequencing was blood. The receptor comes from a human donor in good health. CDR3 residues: CASSWGDSNNSPLHF. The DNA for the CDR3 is TGTGCCAGCAGCTGGGGGGACAGTAATAATTCACCCCTCCACTTT.